This T cell receptor beta chain came from a study of T cells after yellow fever vaccination. Study findings and constraints: Post-booster repertoires contained most primary-vaccination clones again (roughly 97% CD4, 88% CD8).

TCRdb ran MiXCR on the 5' RACE reads and lists one entry per CDR3 protein. The sample consists of approximately 300,000 distinct CDR3 sequences, approximately 13% of them appearing once. Germline assignment: CDR1 SGHTA and CDR2 FQGNSA. V shed 6 bases and J shed 5 bases, with 17 bases lying between them. This CDR3 has 15 residues. Regarding this clonotype: Its antigen is not known.

The receptor's source is a young man who received the YFV17D yellow fever vaccine. The V and J genes are TRBV7-2 and TRBJ2-1; D might be TRBD2 (6 bases). The sample here was CD4+ T cells sorted from PBMCs, taken 45 days after the yellow fever booster vaccination. Here the CDR3 DNA reads TGTGCCAGCAGTCCCCGGGGGAGTTCCCACAATGAGCAGTTCTTC. This gives the protein CASSPRGSSHNEQFF. Full variable domain (rest looked up from reference TRBV7-2 and TRBJ2-1): GAGVSQSPSNKVTEKGKDVELRCDPISGHTALYWYRQSLGQGLEFLIYFQGNSAPDKSGLPSDRFSAERTGGSVSTLTIQRTQQEDSAVYLCASSPRGSSHNEQFFGPGTRLTVL.